The next 21 T cell receptor beta chains were all read from a single sample in a study of Tregs in tolerant kidney transplant recipients (dated by TCRdb to about 2019). Library preparation used the immunoSEQ multiplex PCR assay. TCRdb stores this immuneACCESS table with in-frame sequences only. Part of the clones is absent; in the studies checked, under half of the shortfall reflects unresolved V genes, and no reason is known for the rest. This sample has more than 70,000 clones in its table, and roughly 90% of those were observed once. Approximately 1.4% of the sample comes from the top ten. The transplants used related donors with nonmyeloablative bone marrow transplantation, and mixed chimerism in the human trials was transient. This specimen was CD4+ T cells from blood (PBMCs), taken 24 months after the transplant. These receptors all come from a human patient who received a combined kidney and bone marrow transplant. Some T cells may derive from the graft donor when a transplant has been performed.

The chain combines TRBV5-1 with TRBJ2-1; D is undetermined. CDR3 length equals 13 residues. CDR1 is SGHRS and CDR2 is YFSETQ in the germline V gene. Trimming stripped 2 bases from V and 5 bases from J, with 8 bases between. CDR3 nucleotide sequence: TGCGCCAGCAGCTTACAACAGCACAATGAGCAGTTCTTC. Translating gives CASSLQQHNEQFF. Together with reference TRBV5-1 and TRBJ2-1, the CDR3 gives the full variable domain: KAGVTQTPRYLIKTRGQQVTLSCSPISGHRSVSWYQQTPGQGLQFLFEYFSETQRNKGNFPGRFSGRQFSNSRSEMNVSTLELGDSALYLCASSLQQHNEQFFGPGTRLTVL.

V usage is TRBV7-2 and J usage is TRBJ2-2, with a weak D call TRBD2 (6 bases). CDR1 SGHTA and CDR2 FQGNSA come from the germline V gene. This CDR3 has 13 amino acids. The germline V and J ends were trimmed by 6 bases and 4 bases, with 9 bases remaining between them. CDR3 nucleotides: TGTGCCAGCAGGGCGGGAACCACCGGGGAGCTGTTTTTT. Its protein is CASRAGTTGELFF.

The chain carries TRBV2 and TRBJ2-5; weak D call: TRBD2 (5 bases). This CDR3 contains 18 residues. Between the trimmed V and J ends, which lost 2 bases and 2 bases, there was a span of 21 bases. Germline CDR1 reads SNHLY; CDR2 reads FYNNEI. The CDR3 loop reads CASSESVLRALAQETQYF. CDR3 DNA: TGTGCCAGCAGTGAAAGTGTTTTGCGGGCCTTGGCGCAAGAGACCCAGTACTTC.

CDR3: CASTYIGTSGGGYEQYF. The CDR3 nucleotides read TGTGCCAGCACTTACATCGGGACTAGCGGGGGGGGCTACGAGCAGTACTTC. J is TRBJ2-7 and V is TRBV27; 16 positions match TRBD2. From germline, CDR1 is MNHEY and CDR2 SMNVEV (reference sequence). J was trimmed by 3 bases and V by 7 bases; bases with no gene match: 9. This CDR3 has 17 residues.

The CDR3 spells CASSLWLAGSYNEQFF. CDR3 nucleotides: TGTGCCAGCAGCTTGTGGCTAGCGGGGTCCTACAATGAGCAGTTCTTC. This chain joins TRBV7-9 and TRBJ2-1; 9 bases align to TRBD2. In germline, CDR1 is SEHNR, CDR2 FQNEAQ (reference sequence). V dropped 3 bases and J dropped 1; count of bases not matched to a gene: 4. The CDR3 sequence is 16 residues long.

The chain joins TRBV9 to TRBJ1-2; tentatively, D is TRBD1 (5 bases). This CDR3 has 15 amino acids. In germline, CDR1 is SGDLS, CDR2 YYNGEE. V was clipped by 0 bases and J by 3 bases, with 12 bases between them. This CDR3 is CASSVDRKGYYGYTF. The CDR3 bases are TGTGCCAGCAGCGTAGACAGGAAGGGGTACTATGGCTACACCTTC.

V is TRBV28 and J is TRBJ1-2; D remains ambiguous. Trimming cost V 6 bases and J 8 bases, with 10 bases left between them. Germline CDR1 and CDR2: MDHEN and SYDVKM. CDR3 length: 11 amino acids. The CDR3 is CASSLGWGYTF. The CDR3 DNA follows: TGTGCCAGCAGCCTCGGGTGGGGCTACACCTTC.

CDR3 loop: CASSSGLNTGELFF. As DNA, the CDR3 is TGCGCCAGCAGCTCCGGACTCAACACCGGGGAGCTGTTTTTT. The chain carries TRBV5-1 and TRBJ2-2; possibly TRBD2 for D (5 bases). V was clipped by 3 bases and J by 2 bases, with 8 bases between them. The CDR3 extends over 14 amino acids. Germline CDR1 and CDR2: SGHRS and YFSETQ. Full variable domain (rest looked up from reference TRBV5-1 and TRBJ2-2): KAGVTQTPRYLIKTRGQQVTLSCSPISGHRSVSWYQQTPGQGLQFLFEYFSETQRNKGNFPGRFSGRQFSNSRSEMNVSTLELGDSALYLCASSSGLNTGELFFGEGSRLTVL.

This CDR3 reads CASSQQVFYEQYF. In nucleotides, the CDR3 is TGTGCCAGCTCTCAACAGGTTTTCTACGAGCAGTACTTC. The chain recombines TRBV7-8 with TRBJ2-7; possibly TRBD1 for D (5 bases). Looked up from germline, CDR1 is SGHVS and CDR2 is FQNEAQ. V lost 8 bases and J lost 3, with 14 bases in between. This CDR3 has 13 amino acids.

The chain combines TRBV6-5 with TRBJ1-3; no clear D gene. The CDR3 covers 12 residues. Between the trimmed V and J ends, which lost 0 bases and 15 bases, there was a span of 12 bases. The germline gives CDR1 MNHEY, CDR2 SVGAGI. The CDR3 region is CASSYSGKAQYF. For the CDR3, the DNA is TGTGCCAGCAGTTACTCGGGCAAGGCCCAATATTTT.

This clone came up once. The chain recombines TRBV9 with TRBJ2-3; D is ambiguous. This CDR3 spans 14 amino acids. Trimming left V 3 bases short and J 1 base short, with 9 bases between. Germline V gene lookup returns CDR1 SGDLS and CDR2 YYNGEE. The CDR3 loop is CASSAPSGTDTQYF. DNA for the CDR3: TGTGCCAGCAGCGCCCCCTCTGGCACAGATACGCAGTATTTT.

The rearrangement links TRBV7-9 to TRBJ2-1; tentative D call: TRBD2 (6 bases). Germline V CDR1 and CDR2: SEHNR, FQNEAQ (reference sequence). CDR3 length: 15 amino acids. The V end lost 2 bases, the J end lost 3 bases, and 11 bases lay between the germline ends. The CDR3 DNA reads TGTGCCAGCAGCTTAACACTAGCCAACTACAATGAGCAGTTCTTC. Translating gives CASSLTLANYNEQFF.

The rearrangement uses TRBV28 and TRBJ2-2; 7 bases match TRBD1. The CDR3 is 16 amino acids. Germline lookup yields CDR1 MDHEN and CDR2 SYDVKM. V shed 7 bases, J shed 2 bases, and the junction held 10 bases outside the gene matches. The CDR3 nucleotides are TGTGCCAGCAAACGCCGAGGGGGCCGAAACACCGGGGAGCTGTTTTTT. Its protein product is CASKRRGGRNTGELFF.

The sample holds one count of this clone. The chain uses TRBV21-1 and TRBJ2-7; TRBD2 is the table's D call and was not checked against the DNA. TRBV21-1 is marked as a pseudogene. The CDR3 extends over 15 amino acids. CDR3 residues: CASSKGSGALYEQYF. CDR3 nucleotides: TGTGCCAGCAGCAAAGGGAGCGGGGCCCTTTACGAGCAGTACTTC.

The V and J genes are TRBV6-6 and TRBJ1-1; 7 nucleotides agree with TRBD1. Germline CDR1 and CDR2: MNHNY and SVGAGI (reference sequence). Losses at the gene ends were 3 bases for V and 3 bases for J; bases not matched to a gene: 7. The CDR3 covers 15 residues. This chain's CDR3 is CASSYTGEGDTEAFF. The CDR3 nucleotides read TGTGCCAGCAGTTATACAGGGGAAGGGGACACTGAAGCTTTCTTT.

The rearrangement links TRBV7-6 to TRBJ2-2, with 13 positions matching TRBD2. The CDR3 sequence is 18 residues long. Looked up from germline, CDR1 is SGHVS and CDR2 is FNYEAQ. V trimming: 5 bases; J trimming: 0 bases; junction bases outside the gene matches: 6. The CDR3 nucleotides are TGTGCCAGCAGCCTCCGGACTAGCGGGGGACCGAACACCGGGGAGCTGTTTTTT. It specifies CASSLRTSGGPNTGELFF.

This rearrangement joins TRBV27 to TRBJ2-1, with D perhaps TRBD2 (5 bases). CDR1 MNHEY and CDR2 SMNVEV come from the germline V gene (reference sequence). The germline V and J ends were trimmed by 1 base and 8 bases, with 15 bases remaining between them. There are 15 residues in the CDR3. The CDR3 is CASSLFGTRLYEQFF. CDR3 coding DNA: TGTGCCAGCAGTTTATTTGGCACGAGACTATATGAGCAGTTCTTC.

The chain recombines TRBV25-1 with TRBJ1-5, with 8 bases identical to TRBD1. Germline V gives CDR1 MGHDK, CDR2 SYGVNS. V shed 4 bases and J 8 bases; nucleotides not matched to a gene: 7. CDR3 size: 14 residues. The CDR3 DNA reads TGTGCCAGCAGTGGGACCAGGGGGCTGGAGCCCCAGCATTTT. It codes for CASSGTRGLEPQHF.

The V and J genes are TRBV2 and TRBJ2-3, with D possibly TRBD1 on 5 matching bases. There are 14 residues in the CDR3. The ends were cut back, 6 bases at V and 2 bases at J, with 12 bases in the middle. CDR1 is SNHLY and CDR2 is FYNNEI in the germline V gene. CDR3 bases: TGTGCCAGCAGCTACAGGCTACTCACAGATACGCAGTATTTT. It translates to CASSYRLLTDTQYF.

This chain connects TRBV11-3 to TRBJ2-7, with D tentatively TRBD1 (5 bases). Germline lookup yields CDR1 SGHNT and CDR2 YENEEA. V gave up 1 base and J gave up 1 base, with 17 bases separating them. This CDR3 is built from 17 residues. CDR3 amino acids: CASSLAAGQVTSYEQYF. CDR3 bases: TGTGCCAGCAGCTTAGCCGCAGGGCAGGTGACTTCCTACGAGCAGTACTTC. Based on the CDR3 plus reference TRBV11-3 and TRBJ2-7, the full variable domain is EAGVVQSPRYKIIEKKQPVAFWCNPISGHNTLYWYLQNLGQGPELLIRYENEEAVDDSQLPKDRFSAERLKGVDSTLKIQPAELGDSAVYLCASSLAAGQVTSYEQYFGPGTRLTVT.

The rearrangement joins TRBV5-8 to TRBJ2-1; TRBD2 matches 11 bases. This CDR3 is 16 amino acids long. The V gene's germline CDR1 is SGHTS and CDR2 YDEGEE. V lost 4 bases and J lost 4; bases outside the gene matches: 7. CDR3 residues: CASSLQGLAVYNEQFF. CDR3 sequence (DNA): TGTGCCAGCAGCCTACAGGGACTAGCGGTTTACAATGAGCAGTTCTTC.